This is a list of T cell receptor beta chains from one sample in a study of beta chain features in type 1 diabetes. Some clones are missing from TCRdb's copy, which holds only in-frame ones; the method was immunoSEQ multiplex PCR. Of approximately 360,000 clones in the sample, around 13% were seen once. Specimen: naive CD4+ T cells from blood. These receptors all stem from a woman aged 18-29 years with type 1 diabetes. Each CDR3 is given with its conserved first and last residue. The D gene is left open where the match is weak. Clone size is not always given. Where it is, it says once, few, many or a class for expanded clones.

clone_size: NA
d_call: TRBD1
v_call: TRBV28
j_call: TRBJ2-5
cdr3_aa: CASSRKAWTGDTETQYF
cdr3_nt: TGTGCCAGCAGTAGGAAAGCTTGGACAGGGGATACAGAGACCCAGTACTTC

clone_size: few
d_call: TRBD2
v_call: TRBV30
j_call: TRBJ2-1
cdr3_aa: CAWSVILAGGSQFF
cdr3_nt: TGTGCCTGGAGTGTTATCTTAGCGGGAGGGTCTCAGTTCTTC

clone_size: few
d_call: NA
v_call: TRBV9
j_call: TRBJ1-2
cdr3_aa: CASSVAASSNYGYTF
cdr3_nt: TGTGCCAGCAGCGTAGCCGCCAGTTCTAACTATGGCTACACCTTC

clone_size: NA
d_call: NA
v_call: TRBV2
j_call: TRBJ2-4
cdr3_aa: CASSRVQGNIQYF
cdr3_nt: TGTGCCAGCAGTCGGGTACAAGGAAACATTCAGTACTTC

clone_size: few
d_call: TRBD2
v_call: TRBV2
j_call: TRBJ2-2
cdr3_aa: CASSVGTSSPGTGELFF
cdr3_nt: TGTGCCAGCAGTGTAGGGACTAGCAGTCCGGGCACCGGGGAGCTGTTTTTT

clone_size: NA
d_call: TRBD1
v_call: TRBV5-1
j_call: TRBJ2-7
cdr3_aa: CASSLGRGTRSYEQYF
cdr3_nt: TGCGCCAGCAGCTTGGGCAGGGGGACAAGGTCCTACGAGCAGTACTTC

clone_size: NA
d_call: TRBD2
v_call: TRBV4-1
j_call: TRBJ2-7
cdr3_aa: CASSQASGEIYEQYF
cdr3_nt: TGCGCCAGCAGCCAAGCTAGCGGGGAGATCTACGAGCAGTACTTC

clone_size: NA
d_call: NA
v_call: TRBV5-4
j_call: TRBJ2-1
cdr3_aa: CASTTGSAERYNEQFF
cdr3_nt: TGTGCCAGCACTACCGGGTCAGCGGAGAGATACAATGAGCAGTTCTTC

clone_size: few
d_call: TRBD2
v_call: TRBV28
j_call: TRBJ2-7
cdr3_aa: CASSNTAGGPRGYEQYF
cdr3_nt: TGTGCCAGCAGTAATACAGCGGGAGGTCCGCGTGGCTACGAGCAGTACTTC

clone_size: few
d_call: NA
v_call: TRBV7-3
j_call: TRBJ2-2
cdr3_aa: CASSLMGASGNTGELFF
cdr3_nt: TGTGCCAGCAGCTTAATGGGGGCTAGCGGAAACACCGGGGAGCTGTTTTTT

clone_size: few
d_call: TRBD1
v_call: TRBV7-9
j_call: TRBJ2-5
cdr3_aa: CASSPYQGQGLKTQYF
cdr3_nt: TGTGCCAGCAGCCCATACCAAGGACAGGGGTTAAAGACCCAGTACTTC

clone_size: few
d_call: NA
v_call: TRBV29-1
j_call: TRBJ1-1
cdr3_aa: CSVEKGGTEAFF
cdr3_nt: TGCAGCGTTGAGAAAGGGGGCACTGAAGCTTTCTTT

clone_size: NA
d_call: TRBD2
v_call: TRBV7-2
j_call: TRBJ2-3
cdr3_aa: CASSLGSSGSADTQYF
cdr3_nt: TGTGCCAGCAGCTTAGGTAGTAGCGGGAGTGCAGATACGCAGTATTTT

clone_size: NA
d_call: NA
v_call: TRBV7-9
j_call: TRBJ2-7
cdr3_aa: CASSPRGSTLYEQYF
cdr3_nt: TGTGCCAGCAGCCCAAGGGGGTCCACTCTGTACGAGCAGTACTTC

clone_size: NA
d_call: NA
v_call: TRBV7-2
j_call: TRBJ2-6
cdr3_aa: CASSLVRDPTSGANVLTF
cdr3_nt: TGTGCCAGCAGCTTAGTGCGGGACCCAACCTCTGGGGCCAACGTCCTGACTTTC

clone_size: few
d_call: NA
v_call: TRBV14
j_call: TRBJ1-1
cdr3_aa: CASRHREGTEAFF
cdr3_nt: TGTGCCAGCAGGCACAGGGAGGGCACTGAAGCTTTCTTT

clone_size: few
d_call: TRBD1
v_call: TRBV15
j_call: TRBJ1-2
cdr3_aa: CATSSLRQGSNGYTF
cdr3_nt: TGTGCCACCAGCAGCTTGCGACAGGGGAGTAATGGCTACACCTTC

clone_size: NA
d_call: TRBD2
v_call: TRBV19
j_call: TRBJ2-3
cdr3_aa: CAVTSGPLDTQYF
cdr3_nt: TGTGCCGTCACTAGCGGCCCCCTAGATACGCAGTATTTT

clone_size: NA
d_call: TRBD2
v_call: TRBV7-8
j_call: TRBJ2-7
cdr3_aa: CASSLSTGMGTRVYEQYF
cdr3_nt: TGTGCCAGCAGCTTGTCAACGGGGATGGGGACTAGGGTCTACGAGCAGTACTTC

clone_size: NA
d_call: TRBD1
v_call: TRBV11-2
j_call: TRBJ1-2
cdr3_aa: CASSRGTGEDGYTF
cdr3_nt: TGTGCCAGCAGCCGCGGGACAGGGGAGGATGGCTACACCTTC

clone_size: few
d_call: TRBD1
v_call: TRBV29-1
j_call: TRBJ2-2
cdr3_aa: CSVADRGNTGELFF
cdr3_nt: TGCAGCGTAGCTGACAGGGGGAACACCGGGGAGCTGTTTTTT

clone_size: few
d_call: TRBD2
v_call: TRBV4-3
j_call: TRBJ2-7
cdr3_aa: CASSHSPSPGLRIYEQYF
cdr3_nt: TGCGCCAGCAGCCACTCCCCAAGCCCGGGACTAAGGATCTACGAGCAGTACTTC

clone_size: NA
d_call: NA
v_call: TRBV7-9
j_call: TRBJ1-1
cdr3_aa: CASSSLANTEAFF
cdr3_nt: TGTGCCAGCAGCTCACTCGCGAACACTGAAGCTTTCTTT

clone_size: NA
d_call: NA
v_call: TRBV30
j_call: TRBJ1-1
cdr3_aa: CAWSATGNTEAFF
cdr3_nt: TGTGCCTGGAGTGCAACAGGGAACACTGAAGCTTTCTTT

clone_size: NA
d_call: NA
v_call: TRBV20-1
j_call: TRBJ1-2
cdr3_aa: CSATQGVF
cdr3_nt: TGCAGTGCTACACAAGGGGTGTTC

clone_size: few
d_call: NA
v_call: TRBV9
j_call: TRBJ1-2
cdr3_aa: CASSAHDGGFDGYTF
cdr3_nt: TGTGCCAGCAGCGCACATGATGGGGGCTTCGATGGCTACACCTTC

clone_size: few
d_call: TRBD2
v_call: TRBV4-2
j_call: TRBJ2-1
cdr3_aa: CASSQDQRGTASGINNEQFF
cdr3_nt: TGTGCCAGCAGCCAAGATCAACGGGGCACGGCTAGCGGGATCAATAATGAGCAGTTCTTC

clone_size: few
d_call: TRBD1
v_call: TRBV7-2
j_call: TRBJ1-6
cdr3_aa: CASRPGTANSPLHF
cdr3_nt: TGTGCCAGCAGACCCGGGACAGCGAATTCACCCCTCCACTTT

clone_size: few
d_call: TRBD2
v_call: TRBV10-3
j_call: TRBJ2-7
cdr3_aa: CAISGSGGVGYEQYF
cdr3_nt: TGTGCCATCAGTGGTAGCGGGGGGGTCGGCTACGAGCAGTACTTC

clone_size: NA
d_call: NA
v_call: TRBV7-9
j_call: TRBJ1-5
cdr3_aa: CASSSKEGRNQPQHF
cdr3_nt: TGTGCCAGCAGCTCGAAGGAGGGTCGGAATCAGCCCCAGCATTTT

clone_size: NA
d_call: TRBD1
v_call: TRBV7-9
j_call: TRBJ2-7
cdr3_aa: CASQSGGQAGGYEQYF
cdr3_nt: TGTGCCAGCCAGAGTGGGGGACAGGCCGGGGGTTACGAGCAGTACTTC

clone_size: few
d_call: TRBD1
v_call: TRBV7-3
j_call: TRBJ1-2
cdr3_aa: CASSSDRVAGYTF
cdr3_nt: TGTGCCAGCAGCTCCGACAGGGTTGCTGGCTACACCTTC

clone_size: NA
d_call: NA
v_call: TRBV7-3
j_call: TRBJ2-5
cdr3_aa: CASRRDNGEETQYF
cdr3_nt: TGTGCCAGCAGGAGGGACAATGGGGAAGAGACCCAGTACTTC

clone_size: few
d_call: NA
v_call: TRBV15
j_call: TRBJ2-7
cdr3_aa: CATSRGGDEQYF
cdr3_nt: TGTGCCACCAGCAGAGGAGGTGACGAGCAGTACTTC

clone_size: NA
d_call: TRBD2
v_call: TRBV5-8
j_call: TRBJ2-2
cdr3_aa: CASSPGLVPGELFF
cdr3_nt: TGTGCCAGCAGCCCGGGACTAGTCCCCGGGGAGCTGTTTTTT

clone_size: NA
d_call: TRBD2
v_call: TRBV27
j_call: TRBJ2-1
cdr3_aa: CASKGRAGGYPYNEQFF
cdr3_nt: TGTGCCAGCAAGGGGCGAGCGGGAGGGTACCCCTACAATGAGCAGTTCTTC

clone_size: few
d_call: NA
v_call: TRBV29-1
j_call: TRBJ2-3
cdr3_aa: CSVLKALGVTDTQYF
cdr3_nt: TGCAGCGTCCTAAAGGCGCTAGGGGTCACAGATACGCAGTATTTT

clone_size: NA
d_call: TRBD1
v_call: TRBV7-8
j_call: TRBJ1-2
cdr3_aa: CASTRGLERYGYTF
cdr3_nt: TGTGCCAGCACCAGGGGGCTGGAGCGCTATGGCTACACCTTC

clone_size: NA
d_call: NA
v_call: TRBV11-2
j_call: TRBJ2-1
cdr3_aa: CASSILGYNEQFF
cdr3_nt: TGTGCCAGCAGCATTCTCGGCTACAATGAGCAGTTCTTC

clone_size: few
d_call: TRBD1
v_call: TRBV4-3
j_call: TRBJ1-2
cdr3_aa: CASSQGDRVYGYTF
cdr3_nt: TGCGCCAGCAGCCAAGGGGACAGGGTATACGGCTACACCTTC

clone_size: NA
d_call: TRBD2
v_call: TRBV30
j_call: TRBJ2-2
cdr3_aa: CAWGLAGGYTGELFF
cdr3_nt: TGTGCCTGGGGACTAGCGGGAGGTTACACCGGGGAGCTGTTTTTT

clone_size: NA
d_call: NA
v_call: TRBV28
j_call: TRBJ2-7
cdr3_aa: CASSSGSYEQYF
cdr3_nt: TGTGCCAGCAGTTCCGGCTCCTACGAGCAGTACTTC

clone_size: NA
d_call: NA
v_call: TRBV2
j_call: TRBJ2-4
cdr3_aa: CASNPVAKNIQYF
cdr3_nt: TGTGCCAGCAATCCTGTGGCCAAAAACATTCAGTACTTC

clone_size: few
d_call: NA
v_call: TRBV19
j_call: TRBJ1-1
cdr3_aa: CASSIVGQPTEAFF
cdr3_nt: TGTGCCAGTAGTATCGTGGGGCAACCGACTGAAGCTTTCTTT

clone_size: NA
d_call: NA
v_call: TRBV29-1
j_call: TRBJ2-6
cdr3_aa: CSVETGSGANVLTF
cdr3_nt: TGCAGCGTTGAAACAGGCTCTGGGGCCAACGTCCTGACTTTC

clone_size: NA
d_call: NA
v_call: TRBV4-1
j_call: TRBJ1-4
cdr3_aa: CASSQADRSNEKLFF
cdr3_nt: TGCGCCAGCAGCCAAGCCGACAGGTCAAATGAAAAACTGTTTTTT

clone_size: NA
d_call: NA
v_call: TRBV5-1
j_call: TRBJ2-2
cdr3_aa: CASSFARDTGELFF
cdr3_nt: TGCGCCAGCAGCTTCGCCAGGGACACCGGGGAGCTGTTTTTT

clone_size: NA
d_call: TRBD2
v_call: TRBV13
j_call: TRBJ2-3
cdr3_aa: CASASGGTITDTQYF
cdr3_nt: TGTGCCAGCGCGAGCGGGGGAACCATCACAGATACGCAGTATTTT

clone_size: NA
d_call: NA
v_call: TRBV18
j_call: TRBJ2-4
cdr3_aa: CASSPPSTKNIQYF
cdr3_nt: TGTGCCAGCTCACCACCGTCCACCAAAAACATTCAGTACTTC

clone_size: NA
d_call: TRBD1
v_call: TRBV18
j_call: TRBJ2-7
cdr3_aa: CASSQGQEFYEQYF
cdr3_nt: TGTGCCAGCTCACAGGGACAGGAGTTCTACGAGCAGTACTTC

clone_size: NA
d_call: NA
v_call: TRBV7-2
j_call: TRBJ2-7
cdr3_aa: CASSLAGSLSYEQYF
cdr3_nt: TGTGCCAGCAGCTTAGCGGGCAGTCTGTCCTACGAGCAGTACTTC

clone_size: NA
d_call: NA
v_call: TRBV7-2
j_call: TRBJ2-3
cdr3_aa: CASSSLLGDTQYF
cdr3_nt: TGTGCCAGCAGCTCACTCCTCGGGGATACGCAGTATTTT

clone_size: few
d_call: NA
v_call: TRBV18
j_call: TRBJ2-2
cdr3_aa: CASSPPATGELFF
cdr3_nt: TGTGCCAGCTCACCACCGGCCACCGGGGAGCTGTTTTTT

clone_size: few
d_call: NA
v_call: TRBV20-1
j_call: TRBJ1-2
cdr3_aa: CSSDTSYGYTF
cdr3_nt: TGCAGTTCCGACACGAGCTATGGCTACACCTTC